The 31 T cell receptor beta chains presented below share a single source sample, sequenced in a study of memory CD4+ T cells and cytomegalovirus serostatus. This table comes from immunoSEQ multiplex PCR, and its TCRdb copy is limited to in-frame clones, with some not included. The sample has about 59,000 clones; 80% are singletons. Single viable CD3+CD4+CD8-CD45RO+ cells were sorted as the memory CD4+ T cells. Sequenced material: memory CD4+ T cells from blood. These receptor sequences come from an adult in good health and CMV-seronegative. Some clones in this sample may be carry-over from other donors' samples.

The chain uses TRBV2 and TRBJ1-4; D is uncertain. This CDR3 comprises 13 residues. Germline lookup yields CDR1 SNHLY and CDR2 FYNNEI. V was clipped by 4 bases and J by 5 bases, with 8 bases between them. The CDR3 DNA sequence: TGTGCCAGCAGTGGAGCCGGAAATGAAAAACTGTTTTTT. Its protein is CASSGAGNEKLFF. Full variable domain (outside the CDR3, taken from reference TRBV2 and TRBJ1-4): EPEVTQTPSHQVTQMGQEVILRCVPISNHLYFYWYRQILGQKVEFLVSFYNNEISEKSEIFDDQFSVERPDGSNFTLKIRSTKLEDSAMYFCASSGAGNEKLFFGSGTQLSVL.

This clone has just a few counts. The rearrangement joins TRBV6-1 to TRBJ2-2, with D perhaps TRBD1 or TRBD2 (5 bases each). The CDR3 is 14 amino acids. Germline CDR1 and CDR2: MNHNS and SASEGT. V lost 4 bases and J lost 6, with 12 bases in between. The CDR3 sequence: CASSGPGGPGELFF. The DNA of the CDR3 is TGTGCCAGCAGTGGCCCTGGGGGACCCGGGGAGCTGTTTTTT.

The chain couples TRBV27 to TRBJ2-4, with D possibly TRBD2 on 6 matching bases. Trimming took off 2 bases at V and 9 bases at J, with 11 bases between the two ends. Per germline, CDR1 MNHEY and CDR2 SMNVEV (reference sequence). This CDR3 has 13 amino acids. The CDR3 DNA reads TGTGCCAGCAGTTTACGGAGGGTAGGCATTCAGTACTTC. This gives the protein CASSLRRVGIQYF.

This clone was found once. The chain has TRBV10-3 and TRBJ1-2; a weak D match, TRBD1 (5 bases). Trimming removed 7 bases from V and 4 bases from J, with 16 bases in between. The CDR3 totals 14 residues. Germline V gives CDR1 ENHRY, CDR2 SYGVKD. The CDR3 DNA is TGTGCCATCACCTCGGGGCAGAGTTCCTATGGCTACACCTTC. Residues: CAITSGQSSYGYTF.

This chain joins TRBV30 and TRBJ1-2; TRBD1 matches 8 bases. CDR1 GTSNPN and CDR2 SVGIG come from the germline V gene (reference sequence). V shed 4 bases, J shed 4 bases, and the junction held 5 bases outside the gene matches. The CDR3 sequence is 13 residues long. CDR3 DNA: TGTGCCTGGACAGGGGGCCCCATCTATGGCTACACCTTC. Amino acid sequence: CAWTGGPIYGYTF. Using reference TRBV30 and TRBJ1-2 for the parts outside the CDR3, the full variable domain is SQTIHQWPATLVQPVGSPLSLECTVEGTSNPNLYWYRQAAGRGLQLLFYSVGIGQISSEVPQNLSASRPQDRQFILSSKKLLLSDSGFYLCAWTGGPIYGYTFGSGTRLTVV.

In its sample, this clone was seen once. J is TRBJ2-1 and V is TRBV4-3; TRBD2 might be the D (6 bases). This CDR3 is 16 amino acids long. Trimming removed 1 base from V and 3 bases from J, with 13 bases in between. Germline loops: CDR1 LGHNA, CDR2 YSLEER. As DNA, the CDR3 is TGCGCCAGCAGCCAAGCTCCGGGAGTCTTCTACAATGAGCAGTTCTTC. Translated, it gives CASSQAPGVFYNEQFF.

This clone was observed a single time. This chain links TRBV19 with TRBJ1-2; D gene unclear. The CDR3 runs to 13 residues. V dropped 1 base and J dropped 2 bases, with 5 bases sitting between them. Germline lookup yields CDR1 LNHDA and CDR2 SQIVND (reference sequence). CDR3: CASSIGRNYGYTF. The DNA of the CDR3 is TGTGCCAGTAGTATAGGGCGGAACTATGGCTACACCTTC.

CDR3 sequence reads: CASSLVHNEQFF. CDR3 coding DNA: TGCGCCAGCAGCTTGGTCCACAATGAGCAGTTCTTC. The V call is TRBV5-1, the J call TRBJ2-1; D gene uncertain. CDR1 SGHRS and CDR2 YFSETQ come from the germline V gene. V gave up 0 bases and J gave up 5 bases, with 3 bases separating them. The CDR3 has 12 amino acids.

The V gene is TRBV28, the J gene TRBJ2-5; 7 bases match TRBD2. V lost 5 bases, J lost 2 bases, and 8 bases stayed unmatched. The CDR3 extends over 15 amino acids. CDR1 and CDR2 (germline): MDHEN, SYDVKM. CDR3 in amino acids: CASSTGGEGQETQYF. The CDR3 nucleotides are TGTGCCAGCAGTACCGGAGGGGAGGGACAAGAGACCCAGTACTTC.

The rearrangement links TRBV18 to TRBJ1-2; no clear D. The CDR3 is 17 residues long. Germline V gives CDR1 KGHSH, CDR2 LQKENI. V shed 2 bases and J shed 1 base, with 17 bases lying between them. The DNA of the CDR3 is TGTGCCAGCTCACCAAATCCCACTGTCCGGAGTAACTATGGCTACACCTTC. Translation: CASSPNPTVRSNYGYTF.

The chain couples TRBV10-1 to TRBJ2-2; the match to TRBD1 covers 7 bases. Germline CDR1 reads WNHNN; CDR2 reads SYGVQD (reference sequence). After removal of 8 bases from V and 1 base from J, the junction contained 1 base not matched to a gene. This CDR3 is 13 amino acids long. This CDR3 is CASGTVNTGELFF. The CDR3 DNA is TGCGCCAGCGGGACAGTGAACACCGGGGAGCTGTTTTTT.

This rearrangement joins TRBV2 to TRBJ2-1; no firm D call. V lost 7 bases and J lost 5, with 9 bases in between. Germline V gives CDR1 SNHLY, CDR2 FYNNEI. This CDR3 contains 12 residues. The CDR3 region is CASIWADNEQFF. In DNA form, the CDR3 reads TGTGCCAGCATTTGGGCAGACAATGAGCAGTTCTTC.

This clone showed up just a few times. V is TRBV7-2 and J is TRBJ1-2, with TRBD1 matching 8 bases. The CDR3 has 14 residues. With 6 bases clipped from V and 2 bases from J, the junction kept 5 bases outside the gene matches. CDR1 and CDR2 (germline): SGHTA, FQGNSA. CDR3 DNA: TGTGCCAGCAGGCGGGACAGGAGAAACTATGGCTACACCTTC. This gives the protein CASRRDRRNYGYTF.

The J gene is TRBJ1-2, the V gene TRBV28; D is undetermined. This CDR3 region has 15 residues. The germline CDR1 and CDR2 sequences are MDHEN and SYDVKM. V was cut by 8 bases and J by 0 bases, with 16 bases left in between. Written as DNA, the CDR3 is TGTGCCAGCGCCTCTCCAGCCCAAACTAACTATGGCTACACCTTC. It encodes CASASPAQTNYGYTF.

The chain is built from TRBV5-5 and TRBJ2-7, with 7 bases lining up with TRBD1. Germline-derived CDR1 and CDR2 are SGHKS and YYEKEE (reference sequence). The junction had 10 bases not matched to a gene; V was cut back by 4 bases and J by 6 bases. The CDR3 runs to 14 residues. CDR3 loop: CASSHRDRRPEQYF. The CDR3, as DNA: TGTGCCAGCAGCCACCGGGACAGACGTCCCGAGCAGTACTTC.

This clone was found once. The CDR3 protein is CASSSTGFNGETQYF. For the CDR3, the DNA is TGTGCCAGCAGCTCGACAGGGTTTAATGGAGAGACCCAGTACTTC. The rearrangement uses TRBV7-9 and TRBJ2-5; 7 bases fit TRBD1. CDR3 length equals 15 residues. The junction had 9 bases not matched to a gene; V was cut back by 4 bases and J by 4 bases. CDR1 is SEHNR, CDR2 FQNEAQ, per germline (reference sequence).

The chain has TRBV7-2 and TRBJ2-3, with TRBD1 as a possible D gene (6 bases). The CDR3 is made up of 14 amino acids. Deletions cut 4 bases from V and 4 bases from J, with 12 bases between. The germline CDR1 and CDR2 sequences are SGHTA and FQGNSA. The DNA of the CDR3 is TGTGCCAGCAGCTCAGTAAACAGGGCAGATACGCAGTATTTT. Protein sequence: CASSSVNRADTQYF.

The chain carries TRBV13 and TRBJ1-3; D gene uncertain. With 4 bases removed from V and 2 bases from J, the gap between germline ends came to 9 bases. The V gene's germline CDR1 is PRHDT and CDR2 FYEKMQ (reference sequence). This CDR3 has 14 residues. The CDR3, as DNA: TGTGCCAGCAGCTCAAGTAGCACTGGAAACACCATATATTTT. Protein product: CASSSSSTGNTIYF.

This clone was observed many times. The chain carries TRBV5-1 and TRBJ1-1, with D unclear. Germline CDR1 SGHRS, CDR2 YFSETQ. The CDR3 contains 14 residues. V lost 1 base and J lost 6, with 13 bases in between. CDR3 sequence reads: CASSLRAEDPEAFF. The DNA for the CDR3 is TGCGCCAGCAGCTTGAGGGCCGAGGACCCTGAAGCTTTCTTT.

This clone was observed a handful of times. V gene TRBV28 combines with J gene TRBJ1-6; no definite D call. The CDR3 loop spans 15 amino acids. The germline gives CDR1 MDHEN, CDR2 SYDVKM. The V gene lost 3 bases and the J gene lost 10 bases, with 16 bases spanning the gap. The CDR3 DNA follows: TGTGCCAGCAGTTTCCGCGTGGGGATGTCCTCACCCCTCCACTTT. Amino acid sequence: CASSFRVGMSSPLHF.

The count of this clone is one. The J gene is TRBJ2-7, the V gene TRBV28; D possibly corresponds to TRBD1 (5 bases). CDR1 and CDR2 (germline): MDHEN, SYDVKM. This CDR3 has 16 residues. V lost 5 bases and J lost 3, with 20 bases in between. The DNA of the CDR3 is TGTGCCAGCAGTCCCCGCGGAAAGGGGTATAACTACGAGCAGTACTTC. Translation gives CASSPRGKGYNYEQYF.

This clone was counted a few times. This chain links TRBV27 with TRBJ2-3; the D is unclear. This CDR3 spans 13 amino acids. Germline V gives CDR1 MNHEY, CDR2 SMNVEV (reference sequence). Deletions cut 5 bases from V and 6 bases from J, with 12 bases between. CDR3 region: CASSRLVGDTQYF. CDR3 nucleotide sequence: TGTGCCAGCAGTCGGTTAGTGGGGGATACGCAGTATTTT.

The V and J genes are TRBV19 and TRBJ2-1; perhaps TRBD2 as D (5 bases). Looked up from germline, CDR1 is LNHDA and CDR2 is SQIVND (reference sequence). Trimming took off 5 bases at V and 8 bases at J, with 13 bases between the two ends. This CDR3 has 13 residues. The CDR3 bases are TGTGCCAGTAGTGTCCATACTAGGGATGAGCAGTTCTTC. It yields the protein CASSVHTRDEQFF.

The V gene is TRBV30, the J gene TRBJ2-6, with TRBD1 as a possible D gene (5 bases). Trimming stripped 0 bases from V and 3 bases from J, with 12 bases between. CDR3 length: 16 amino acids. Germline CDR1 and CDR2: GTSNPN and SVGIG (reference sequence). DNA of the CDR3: TGTGCCTGGAGTGTACCCCGCCAGGGTGGGGCCAACGTCCTGACTTTC. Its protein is CAWSVPRQGGANVLTF.

CDR3 nucleotides: TGTGCCAGTAGAACCTTTAGCACAGATACGCAGTATTTT. Translation gives CASRTFSTDTQYF. The rearrangement uses TRBV27 and TRBJ2-3; no clear D. Per germline, CDR1 MNHEY and CDR2 SMNVEV (reference sequence). The CDR3 is 13 amino acids. V lost 9 bases and J lost 0, with 10 bases in between.

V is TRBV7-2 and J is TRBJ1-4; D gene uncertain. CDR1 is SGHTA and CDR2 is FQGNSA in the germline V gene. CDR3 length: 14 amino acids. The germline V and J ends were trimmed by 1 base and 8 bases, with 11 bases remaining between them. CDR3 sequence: CASSLVLSGEKLFF. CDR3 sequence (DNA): TGTGCCAGCAGCTTAGTCCTCTCGGGGGAAAAACTGTTTTTT. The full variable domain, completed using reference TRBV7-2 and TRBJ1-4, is GAGVSQSPSNKVTEKGKDVELRCDPISGHTALYWYRQSLGQGLEFLIYFQGNSAPDKSGLPSDRFSAERTGGSVSTLTIQRTQQEDSAVYLCASSLVLSGEKLFFGSGTQLSVL.

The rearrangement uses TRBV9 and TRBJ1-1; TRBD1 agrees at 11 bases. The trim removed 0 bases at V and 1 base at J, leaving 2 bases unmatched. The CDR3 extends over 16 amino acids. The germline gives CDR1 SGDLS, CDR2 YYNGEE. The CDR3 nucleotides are TGTGCCAGCAGCGTAGTGGGACAGGGGGGGAACACTGAAGCTTTCTTT. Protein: CASSVVGQGGNTEAFF. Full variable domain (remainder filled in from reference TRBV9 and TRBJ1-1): DSGVTQTPKHLITATGQRVTLRCSPRSGDLSVYWYQQSLDQGLQFLIQYYNGEERAKGNILERFSAQQFPDLHSELNLSSLELGDSALYFCASSVVGQGGNTEAFFGQGTRLTVV.

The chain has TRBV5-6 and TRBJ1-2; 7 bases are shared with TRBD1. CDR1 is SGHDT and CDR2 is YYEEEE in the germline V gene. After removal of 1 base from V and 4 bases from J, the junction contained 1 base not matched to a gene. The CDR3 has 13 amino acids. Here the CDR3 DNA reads TGTGCCAGCAGCTTGAACAGGGGCTATGGCTACACCTTC. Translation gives CASSLNRGYGYTF.

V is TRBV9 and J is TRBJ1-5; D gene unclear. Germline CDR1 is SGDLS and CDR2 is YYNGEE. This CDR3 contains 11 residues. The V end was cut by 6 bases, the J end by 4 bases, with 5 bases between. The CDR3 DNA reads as TGTGCCAGCATGCAGAATCAGCCCCAGCATTTT. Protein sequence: CASMQNQPQHF.

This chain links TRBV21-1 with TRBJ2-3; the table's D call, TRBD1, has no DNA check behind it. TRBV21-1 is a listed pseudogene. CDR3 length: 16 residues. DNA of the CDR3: TGTGCCAGCAGCAATAGGGTACAGGGGAGCACAGATACGCAGTATTTT. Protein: CASSNRVQGSTDTQYF.

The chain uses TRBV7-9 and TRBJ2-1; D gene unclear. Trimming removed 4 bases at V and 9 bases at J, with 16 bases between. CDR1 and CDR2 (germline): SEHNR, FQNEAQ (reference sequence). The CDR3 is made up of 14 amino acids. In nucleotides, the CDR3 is TGTGCCAGCAGCTCCCAAAGATCGGCAAGTGAGCAGTTCTTC. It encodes CASSSQRSASEQFF.